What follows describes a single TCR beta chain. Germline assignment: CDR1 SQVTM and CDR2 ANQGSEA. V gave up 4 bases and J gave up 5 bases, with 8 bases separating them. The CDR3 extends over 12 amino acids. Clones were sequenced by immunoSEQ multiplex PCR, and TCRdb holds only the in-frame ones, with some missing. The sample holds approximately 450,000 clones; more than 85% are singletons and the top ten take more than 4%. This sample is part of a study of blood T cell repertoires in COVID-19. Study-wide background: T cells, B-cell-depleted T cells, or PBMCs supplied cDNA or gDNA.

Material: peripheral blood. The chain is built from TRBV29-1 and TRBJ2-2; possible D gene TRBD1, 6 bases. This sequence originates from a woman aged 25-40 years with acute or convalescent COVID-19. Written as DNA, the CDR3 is TGCAGCGTTGTCCAGGGGACCGGGGAGCTGTTTTTT. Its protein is CSVVQGTGELFF.